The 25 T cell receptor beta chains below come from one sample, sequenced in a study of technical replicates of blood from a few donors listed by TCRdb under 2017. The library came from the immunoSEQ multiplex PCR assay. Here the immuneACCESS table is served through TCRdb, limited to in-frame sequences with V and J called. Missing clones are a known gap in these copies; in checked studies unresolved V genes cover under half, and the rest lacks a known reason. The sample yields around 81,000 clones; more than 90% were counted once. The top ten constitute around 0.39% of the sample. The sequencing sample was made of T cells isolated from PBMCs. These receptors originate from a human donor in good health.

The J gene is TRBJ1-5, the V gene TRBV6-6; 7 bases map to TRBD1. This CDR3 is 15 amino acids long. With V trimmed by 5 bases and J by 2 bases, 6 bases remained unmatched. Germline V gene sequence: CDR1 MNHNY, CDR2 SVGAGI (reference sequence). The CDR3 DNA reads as TGTGCCAGCAGTGCGACAGGGATTGGCAATCAGCCCCAGCATTTT. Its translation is CASSATGIGNQPQHF.

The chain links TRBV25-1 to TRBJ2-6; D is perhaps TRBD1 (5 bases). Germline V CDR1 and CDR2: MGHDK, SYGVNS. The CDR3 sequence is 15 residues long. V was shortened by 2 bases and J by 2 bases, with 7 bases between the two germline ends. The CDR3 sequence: CASSERGTGANVLTF. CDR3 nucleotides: TGTGCCAGCAGTGAAAGGGGTACTGGGGCCAACGTCCTGACTTTC.

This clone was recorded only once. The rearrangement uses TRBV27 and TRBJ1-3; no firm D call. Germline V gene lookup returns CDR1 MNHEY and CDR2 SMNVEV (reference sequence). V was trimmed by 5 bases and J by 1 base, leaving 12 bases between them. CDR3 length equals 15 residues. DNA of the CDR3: TGTGCCAGCAGTCGTATCGGGAGTTCTGGAAACACCATATATTTT. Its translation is CASSRIGSSGNTIYF.

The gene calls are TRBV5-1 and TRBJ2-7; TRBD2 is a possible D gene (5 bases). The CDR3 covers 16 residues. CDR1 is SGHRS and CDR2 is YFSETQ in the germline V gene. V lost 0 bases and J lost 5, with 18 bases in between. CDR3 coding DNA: TGCGCCAGCAGCTTGGAAGGGCGGGTACTAATGGACGAGCAGTACTTC. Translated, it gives CASSLEGRVLMDEQYF.

The CDR3 DNA follows: TGTGCCAGCAGTTTACATAAGGGGGGGTTCTATGGCTACACCTTC. This sequence encodes CASSLHKGGFYGYTF. The V call is TRBV27, the J call TRBJ1-2; possibly TRBD1 for D (6 bases). The CDR3 covers 15 residues. The germline gives CDR1 MNHEY, CDR2 SMNVEV (reference sequence). V was trimmed by 2 bases and J by 4 bases, leaving 14 bases between them.

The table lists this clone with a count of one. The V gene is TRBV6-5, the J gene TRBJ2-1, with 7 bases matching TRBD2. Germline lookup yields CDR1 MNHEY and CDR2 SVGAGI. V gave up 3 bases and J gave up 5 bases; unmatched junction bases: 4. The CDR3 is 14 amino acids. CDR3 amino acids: CASSYASGNNEQFF. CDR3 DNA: TGTGCCAGCAGTTATGCTAGCGGCAACAATGAGCAGTTCTTC.

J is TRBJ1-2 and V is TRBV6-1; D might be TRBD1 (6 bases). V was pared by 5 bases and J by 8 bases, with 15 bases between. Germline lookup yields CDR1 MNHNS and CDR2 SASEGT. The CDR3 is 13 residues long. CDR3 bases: TGTGCCAGCAGTATGACAGGATTCCTGGGCTACACCTTC. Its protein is CASSMTGFLGYTF.

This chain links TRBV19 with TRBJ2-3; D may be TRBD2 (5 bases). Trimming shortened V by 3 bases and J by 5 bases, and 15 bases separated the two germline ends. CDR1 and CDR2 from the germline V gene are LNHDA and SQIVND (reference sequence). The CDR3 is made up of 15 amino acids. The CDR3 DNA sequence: TGTGCCAGTAGTATCAGGCGGGTCAAGGGAGATACGCAGTATTTT. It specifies CASSIRRVKGDTQYF.

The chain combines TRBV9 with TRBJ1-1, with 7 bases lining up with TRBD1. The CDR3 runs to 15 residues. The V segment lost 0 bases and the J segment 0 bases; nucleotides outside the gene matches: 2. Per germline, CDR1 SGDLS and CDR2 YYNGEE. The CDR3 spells CASSVGGGMNTEAFF. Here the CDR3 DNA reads TGTGCCAGCAGCGTAGGAGGGGGCATGAACACTGAAGCTTTCTTT.

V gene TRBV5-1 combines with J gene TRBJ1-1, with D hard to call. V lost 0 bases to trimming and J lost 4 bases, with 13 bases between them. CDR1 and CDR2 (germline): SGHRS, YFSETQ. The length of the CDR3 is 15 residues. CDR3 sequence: CASSLGQSLGTEAFF. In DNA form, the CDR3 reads TGCGCCAGCAGCTTGGGTCAGAGCCTAGGCACTGAAGCTTTCTTT.

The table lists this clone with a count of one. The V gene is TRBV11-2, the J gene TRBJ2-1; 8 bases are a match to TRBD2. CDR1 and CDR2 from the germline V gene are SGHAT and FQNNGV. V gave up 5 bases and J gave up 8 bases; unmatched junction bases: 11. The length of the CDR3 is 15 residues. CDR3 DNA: TGTGCCAGCAGCCACGCCGGGACTAGTATCCATGAGCAGTTCTTC. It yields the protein CASSHAGTSIHEQFF.

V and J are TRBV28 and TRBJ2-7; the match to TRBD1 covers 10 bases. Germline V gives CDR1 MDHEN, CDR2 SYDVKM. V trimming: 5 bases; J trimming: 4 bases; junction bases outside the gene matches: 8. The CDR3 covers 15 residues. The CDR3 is CASSATGTGVYEQYF. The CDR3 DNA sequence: TGTGCCAGCAGTGCTACCGGGACAGGGGTATACGAGCAGTACTTC.

The CDR3 protein is CASSQGQGVSYEQYF. DNA of the CDR3: TGTGCCAGCAGCCAAGGACAGGGAGTATCCTACGAGCAGTACTTC. The V gene is TRBV14, the J gene TRBJ2-7; 7 nucleotides line up with TRBD1. V gave up 1 base and J gave up 1 base; unmatched junction bases: 4. This CDR3 has 15 amino acids. The V gene's germline CDR1 is SGHDN and CDR2 FVKESK.

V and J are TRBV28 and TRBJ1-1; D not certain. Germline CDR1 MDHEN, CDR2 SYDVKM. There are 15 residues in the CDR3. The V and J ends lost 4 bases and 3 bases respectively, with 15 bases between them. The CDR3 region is CASSSPREEYTEAFF. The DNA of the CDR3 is TGTGCCAGCAGTTCCCCCCGAGAGGAATACACTGAAGCTTTCTTT.

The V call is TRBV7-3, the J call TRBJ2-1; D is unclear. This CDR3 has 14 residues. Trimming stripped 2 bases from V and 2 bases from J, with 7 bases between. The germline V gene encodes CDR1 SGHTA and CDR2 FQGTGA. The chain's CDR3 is CASSLGPPYNEQFF. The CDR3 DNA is TGTGCCAGCAGCTTAGGGCCGCCCTACAATGAGCAGTTCTTC.

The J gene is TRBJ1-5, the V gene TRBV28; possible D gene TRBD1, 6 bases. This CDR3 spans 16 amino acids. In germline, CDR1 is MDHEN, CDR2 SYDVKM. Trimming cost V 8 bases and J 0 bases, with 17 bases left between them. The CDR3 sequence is CASGLGGIDSNQPQHF. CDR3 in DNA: TGTGCCAGCGGATTAGGGGGAATTGATAGCAATCAGCCCCAGCATTTT.

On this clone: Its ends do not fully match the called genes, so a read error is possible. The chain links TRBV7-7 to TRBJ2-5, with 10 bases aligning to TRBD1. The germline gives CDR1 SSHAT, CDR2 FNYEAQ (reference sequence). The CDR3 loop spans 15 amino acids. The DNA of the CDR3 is TGTGCTAGCAGCCCCGACAGGGGGCGATTGGGGACCCAGTACTTC. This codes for CASSPDRGRLGTQYF. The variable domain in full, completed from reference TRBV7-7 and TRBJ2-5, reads GAGVSQSPRYKVTKRGQDVTLRCDPISSHATLYWYQQALGQGPEFLTYFNYEAQPDKSGLPSDRFSAERPEGSISTLTIQRTEQRDSAMYRCASSPDRGRLGTQYFGPGTRLLVL.

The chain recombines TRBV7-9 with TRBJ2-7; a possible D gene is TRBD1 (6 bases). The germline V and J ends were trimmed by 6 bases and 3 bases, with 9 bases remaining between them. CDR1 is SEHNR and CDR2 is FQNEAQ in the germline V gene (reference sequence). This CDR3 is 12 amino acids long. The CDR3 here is CASSSQGYEQYF. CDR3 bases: TGTGCCAGCAGTTCACAGGGCTACGAGCAGTACTTC.

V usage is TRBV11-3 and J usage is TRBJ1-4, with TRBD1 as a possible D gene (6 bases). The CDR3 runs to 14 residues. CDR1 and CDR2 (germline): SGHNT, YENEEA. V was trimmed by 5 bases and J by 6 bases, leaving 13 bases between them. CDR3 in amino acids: CASSEQGMDEKLFF. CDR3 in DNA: TGTGCCAGCAGCGAACAGGGAATGGATGAAAAACTGTTTTTT.

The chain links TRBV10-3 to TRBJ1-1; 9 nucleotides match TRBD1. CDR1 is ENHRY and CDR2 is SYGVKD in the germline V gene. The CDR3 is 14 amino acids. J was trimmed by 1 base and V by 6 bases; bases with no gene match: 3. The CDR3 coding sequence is TGTGCCATCAGGATGGGACAGGGGAACACTGAAGCTTTCTTT. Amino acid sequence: CAIRMGQGNTEAFF.

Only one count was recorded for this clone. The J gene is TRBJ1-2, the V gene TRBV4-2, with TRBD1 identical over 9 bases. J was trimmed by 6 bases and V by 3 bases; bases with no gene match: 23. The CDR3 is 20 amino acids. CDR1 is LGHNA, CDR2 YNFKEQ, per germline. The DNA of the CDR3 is TGTGCCAGCAGCCAGCTGGGTTCTCATACCCGGGACAGGGAATTTGATGGCTACACCTTC. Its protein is CASSQLGSHTRDREFDGYTF.

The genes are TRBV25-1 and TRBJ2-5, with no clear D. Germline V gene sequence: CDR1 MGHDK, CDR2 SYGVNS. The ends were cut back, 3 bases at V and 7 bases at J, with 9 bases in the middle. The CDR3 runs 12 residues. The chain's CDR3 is CASSDVPRTQYF. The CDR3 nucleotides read TGTGCCAGCAGTGACGTCCCGAGGACCCAGTACTTC.

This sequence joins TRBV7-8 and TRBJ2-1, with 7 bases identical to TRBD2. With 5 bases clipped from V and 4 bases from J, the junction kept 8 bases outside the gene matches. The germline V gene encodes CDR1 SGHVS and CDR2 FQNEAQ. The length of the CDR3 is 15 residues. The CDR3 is CASSLVPRGYNEQFF. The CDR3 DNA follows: TGTGCCAGCAGCCTAGTGCCGCGGGGGTACAATGAGCAGTTCTTC. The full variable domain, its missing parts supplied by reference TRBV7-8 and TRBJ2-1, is GAGVSQSPRYKVAKRGQDVALRCDPISGHVSLFWYQQALGQGPEFLTYFQNEAQLDKSGLPSDRFFAERPEGSVSTLKIQRTQQEDSAVYLCASSLVPRGYNEQFFGPGTRLTVL.

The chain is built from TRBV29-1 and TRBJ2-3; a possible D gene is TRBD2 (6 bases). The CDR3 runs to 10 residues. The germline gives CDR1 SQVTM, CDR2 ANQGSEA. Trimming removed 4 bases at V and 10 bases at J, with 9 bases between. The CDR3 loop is CSVGGEAQYF. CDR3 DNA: TGCAGCGTTGGCGGGGAGGCGCAGTATTTT.

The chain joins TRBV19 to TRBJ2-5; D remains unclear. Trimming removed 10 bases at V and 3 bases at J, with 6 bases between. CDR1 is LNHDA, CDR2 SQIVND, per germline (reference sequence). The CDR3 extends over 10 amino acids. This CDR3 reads CATKKETQYF. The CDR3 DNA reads TGTGCCACTAAAAAAGAGACCCAGTACTTC.